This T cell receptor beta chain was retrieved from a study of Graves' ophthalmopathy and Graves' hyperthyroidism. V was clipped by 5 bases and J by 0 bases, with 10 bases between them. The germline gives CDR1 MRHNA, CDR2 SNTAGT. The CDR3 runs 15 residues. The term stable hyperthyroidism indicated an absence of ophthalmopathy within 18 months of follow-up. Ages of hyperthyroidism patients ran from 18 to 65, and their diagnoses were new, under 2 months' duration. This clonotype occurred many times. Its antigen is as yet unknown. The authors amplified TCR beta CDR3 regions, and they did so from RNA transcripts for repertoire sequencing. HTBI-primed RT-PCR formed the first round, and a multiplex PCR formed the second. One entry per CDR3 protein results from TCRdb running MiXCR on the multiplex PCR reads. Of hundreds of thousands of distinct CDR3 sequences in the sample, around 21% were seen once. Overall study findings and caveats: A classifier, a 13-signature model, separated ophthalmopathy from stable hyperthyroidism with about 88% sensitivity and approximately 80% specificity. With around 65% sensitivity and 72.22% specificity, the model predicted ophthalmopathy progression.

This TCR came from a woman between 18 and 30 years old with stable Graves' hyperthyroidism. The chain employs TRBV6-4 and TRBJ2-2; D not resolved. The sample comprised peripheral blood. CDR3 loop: CASSSHESNTGELFF. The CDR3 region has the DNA TGTGCCAGCAGTTCACACGAATCGAACACCGGGGAGCTGTTTTTT.